The 28 T cell receptor beta chains given below trace back to one sample, sequenced in a study of blood T cell repertoires in COVID-19. Data came from immunoSEQ multiplex PCR; TCRdb stores just in-frame clones and leaves some out. The data hold approximately 400,000 clones, with approximately 91% observed a single time. The source material was PBMCs or T cells enriched from blood (not recorded which). Receptors originate from a woman in her thirties or forties who had been exposed to COVID-19.

This clone was recorded only once. CDR3 nucleotide sequence: TGTGCCAGCACCTTCATTCGGACAGGCTACACTGAAGCTTTCTTT. It is translated as CASTFIRTGYTEAFF. The chain combines TRBV6-5 with TRBJ1-1, with TRBD1 matching 7 bases. Germline assignment: CDR1 MNHEY and CDR2 SVGAGI. The junction had 11 bases not matched to a gene; V was cut back by 7 bases and J by 3 bases. The CDR3 extends over 15 amino acids.

The chain carries TRBV19 and TRBJ2-4; 7 bases are shared with TRBD2. Trimming at V came to 5 bases and at J to 9 bases, leaving 10 bases not matched to a gene. Germline loops: CDR1 LNHDA, CDR2 SQIVND (reference sequence). CDR3 size: 14 residues. CDR3 sequence (DNA): TGTGCCAGTAGTCCGGCCAGGACTAGTCTCATTCAGTACTTC. Translated, it gives CASSPARTSLIQYF.

This chain connects TRBV7-2 to TRBJ2-5; TRBD1 aligns across 8 bases. CDR3 length equals 13 residues. J gave up 5 bases and V 5 bases, and 4 bases lay outside the gene matches. The V gene's germline CDR1 is SGHTA and CDR2 FQGNSA. The CDR3 nucleotides are TGTGCCAGCAGCCAGGACAGGGCCGAGACCCAGTACTTC. Amino acids: CASSQDRAETQYF.

The chain uses TRBV7-3 and TRBJ1-1, with 10 bases lining up with TRBD1. Germline V gives CDR1 SGHTA, CDR2 FQGTGA. There are 16 residues in the CDR3. J was trimmed by 0 bases and V by 4 bases; bases with no gene match: 5. The CDR3 DNA reads as TGTGCCAGCAGCTCCGGGACAGGGGTCCTGAACACTGAAGCTTTCTTT. Amino acid sequence: CASSSGTGVLNTEAFF.

V gene TRBV19 combines with J gene TRBJ2-2, with 11 bases that match TRBD1. V gave up 3 bases and J gave up 4 bases; unmatched junction bases: 1. This CDR3 is 15 amino acids long. Per germline, CDR1 LNHDA and CDR2 SQIVND (reference sequence). CDR3 in amino acids: CASSIGTGGTGELFF. CDR3 in DNA: TGTGCCAGTAGTATCGGGACAGGGGGCACCGGGGAGCTGTTTTTT.

In its sample, this clone was seen a few times. V gene TRBV10-3 combines with J gene TRBJ2-3; 11 bases are a match to TRBD2. The V segment lost 4 bases and the J segment 1 base; nucleotides outside the gene matches: 16. CDR1 and CDR2 from the germline V gene are ENHRY and SYGVKD. This CDR3 has 20 residues. DNA for the CDR3: TGTGCCATCAGTGTGGGTAGCGGGGGGGCCAACACGAGAGGCACAGATACGCAGTATTTT. It translates to CAISVGSGGANTRGTDTQYF.

The chain uses TRBV10-1 and TRBJ2-2, with D perhaps matching TRBD2 (6 bases). Trimming shortened V by 5 bases and J by 5 bases, and 9 bases separated the two germline ends. The CDR3 runs 13 residues. Germline V CDR1 and CDR2: WNHNN, SYGVQD (reference sequence). The CDR3 bases are TGCGCCAGCAGTTACAGCGGGACCGGGGAGCTGTTTTTT. It specifies CASSYSGTGELFF.

The gene calls are TRBV15 and TRBJ1-6, with 12 bases aligning to TRBD1. The CDR3 consists of 18 residues. V lost 0 bases to trimming and J lost 6 bases; unmatched junction nucleotides: 6. Germline CDR1 reads LNHNV; CDR2 reads YYDKDF (reference sequence). In DNA, the CDR3 is TGTGCCACCAGCAGAGAAACCGGGACAGGGGGCTTTAATTCACCCCTCCACTTT. Translating gives CATSRETGTGGFNSPLHF. The whole variable domain, remainder taken from reference TRBV15 and TRBJ1-6, is DAMVIQNPRYQVTQFGKPVTLSCSQTLNHNVMYWYQQKSSQAPKLLFHYYDKDFNNEADTPDNFQSRRPNTSFCFLDIRSPGLGDTAMYLCATSRETGTGGFNSPLHFGNGTRLTVT.

The rearrangement uses TRBV7-6 and TRBJ1-3; 7 bases agree with TRBD1. This CDR3 spans 15 amino acids. V was clipped by 3 bases and J by 2 bases; unmatched bases: 4. Germline lookup yields CDR1 SGHVS and CDR2 FNYEAQ. The CDR3 coding sequence is TGTGCCAGCAGCTTGGGGACAGTCCCTGGAAACACCATATATTTT. It is translated as CASSLGTVPGNTIYF.

The V and J genes are TRBV6-5 and TRBJ1-3, with D perhaps TRBD1 (5 bases). Germline V lookup: CDR1 MNHEY, CDR2 SVGAGI. V gave up 7 bases and J gave up 4 bases, with 11 bases separating them. The CDR3 extends over 13 amino acids. The CDR3 region is CASTGGSGNTIYF. CDR3 bases: TGTGCCAGCACGGGGGGTTCAGGAAACACCATATATTTT.

J is TRBJ1-3 and V is TRBV18, with 7 bases identical to TRBD1. CDR1 is KGHSH and CDR2 is LQKENI in the germline V gene. The ends lost 3 bases at V and 0 bases at J; junction bases unmatched: 14. The CDR3 extends over 19 amino acids. The CDR3 region is CASSPFGTASTDSGNTIYF. DNA for the CDR3: TGTGCCAGCTCACCGTTCGGGACAGCCAGCACGGACTCTGGAAACACCATATATTTT.

J is TRBJ2-7 and V is TRBV11-2, with 7 bases that match TRBD1. The junction had 0 bases not matched to a gene; V was cut back by 1 base and J by 6 bases. Germline values: CDR1 SGHAT, CDR2 FQNNGV. The CDR3 is 12 amino acids. The CDR3 loop reads CASSLAGGEQYF. The CDR3 DNA follows: TGTGCCAGCAGCTTAGCAGGGGGCGAGCAGTACTTC.

J is TRBJ2-5 and V is TRBV24-1, with D perhaps TRBD2 (6 bases). Germline-derived CDR1 and CDR2 are KGHDR and SFDVKD. The CDR3 contains 13 residues. The V end was cut by 2 bases, the J end by 6 bases, with 9 bases between. CDR3 region: CATSDWGRQTQYF. For the CDR3, the DNA is TGTGCCACCAGTGATTGGGGGAGGCAGACCCAGTACTTC.

CDR3 in DNA: TGTGCCAGCAGCTTGGTTGGGACTTACGAAGCTTTCTTT. It translates to CASSLVGTYEAFF. The V call is TRBV5-4, the J call TRBJ1-1, with a weak D call TRBD1 (5 bases). Germline CDR1 is SGHNT and CDR2 is YYREEE (reference sequence). The CDR3 totals 13 residues. V was clipped by 0 bases and J by 8 bases, with 11 bases between them.

The chain couples TRBV7-3 to TRBJ1-1; TRBD1 matches 10 bases. V lost 6 bases and J lost 4; bases outside the gene matches: 8. The CDR3 sequence is 15 residues long. Germline V CDR1 and CDR2: SGHTA, FQGTGA. CDR3 nucleotides: TGTGCCAGCAGTTCCTCGGGACAGGGGATCACTGAAGCTTTCTTT. This gives the protein CASSSSGQGITEAFF. The whole variable domain, filled in from reference TRBV7-3 and TRBJ1-1, reads GAGVSQTPSNKVTEKGKYVELRCDPISGHTALYWYRQSLGQGPEFLIYFQGTGAADDSGLPNDRFFAVRPEGSVSTLKIQRTERGDSAVYLCASSSSGQGITEAFFGQGTRLTVV.

Here the CDR3 DNA reads TGTGCCAGCAGTTACGGGGGCGAAACGAACACTGAAGCTTTCTTT. Its protein is CASSYGGETNTEAFF. The chain recombines TRBV6-5 with TRBJ1-1; a weak D match, TRBD1 (6 bases). Germline V gene lookup returns CDR1 MNHEY and CDR2 SVGAGI. Trimming stripped 2 bases from V and 1 base from J, with 11 bases between. CDR3 length: 15 residues.

This chain joins TRBV7-2 and TRBJ1-1; D call uncertain. This CDR3 contains 13 residues. Between the trimmed V and J ends, which lost 5 bases and 3 bases, there was a span of 10 bases. Germline V gene sequence: CDR1 SGHTA, CDR2 FQGNSA. Here the CDR3 reads CASSADPDTEAFF. In DNA form, the CDR3 reads TGTGCCAGCAGCGCTGATCCGGACACTGAAGCTTTCTTT.

The chain is built from TRBV27 and TRBJ2-5, with 9 bases lining up with TRBD2. The ends lost 3 bases at V and 5 bases at J; junction bases unmatched: 4. Germline CDR1 reads MNHEY; CDR2 reads SMNVEV (reference sequence). The CDR3 is 14 amino acids. CDR3: CASSFLAGTETQYF. CDR3 nucleotides: TGTGCCAGCAGTTTTCTAGCGGGAACTGAGACCCAGTACTTC.

This sequence joins TRBV7-8 and TRBJ2-5, with 9 bases lining up with TRBD1. Germline V gene lookup returns CDR1 SGHVS and CDR2 FQNEAQ. Trimming cost V 4 bases and J 1 base; bases outside gene matches: 4. This CDR3 has 15 residues. The CDR3 coding sequence is TGTGCCAGCAGCTCCGGGACAGGGTCCCAAGAGACCCAGTACTTC. This gives the protein CASSSGTGSQETQYF.

This chain uses TRBV18 with TRBJ2-1; 10 bases align to TRBD2. J gave up 0 bases and V 3 bases, and 11 bases lay outside the gene matches. CDR1 is KGHSH, CDR2 LQKENI, per germline. This CDR3 spans 19 amino acids. This CDR3 is CASSPTMSGGAFSYNEQFF. In DNA form, the CDR3 reads TGTGCCAGCTCACCGACGATGAGCGGGGGGGCCTTCTCCTACAATGAGCAGTTCTTC.

The chain combines TRBV7-9 with TRBJ2-7; no clear D. From germline, CDR1 is SEHNR and CDR2 FQNEAQ (reference sequence). The ends were cut back, 5 bases at V and 0 bases at J, with 11 bases in the middle. This CDR3 region has 14 residues. The CDR3 reads CASSPDLLSYEQYF. The CDR3 DNA is TGTGCCAGCAGCCCAGACTTACTCTCCTACGAGCAGTACTTC.

V and J are TRBV6-5 and TRBJ1-1; TRBD1 might be the D (5 bases). CDR3 length equals 15 residues. From germline, CDR1 is MNHEY and CDR2 SVGAGI. V was pared by 8 bases and J by 3 bases, with 19 bases between. The CDR3 region is CASRMGGDPYTEAFF. DNA of the CDR3: TGTGCCAGCCGAATGGGGGGGGATCCTTACACTGAAGCTTTCTTT.

V and J are TRBV4-3 and TRBJ1-4, with 9 bases aligning to TRBD1. This CDR3 region has 16 residues. V lost 0 bases and J lost 6; bases outside the gene matches: 5. Germline V gene data show CDR1 as LGHNA and CDR2 as YSLEER. CDR3 protein: CASSQDPGQGDEKLFF. The CDR3 DNA reads as TGCGCCAGCAGCCAAGATCCGGGACAGGGAGATGAAAAACTGTTTTTT.

On this clone itself: This sample includes further DNA sequences coding for the same CDR3. The CDR3: CASSLAGRGETQYF. Written as DNA, the CDR3 is TGTGCCAGCAGCTTAGCTGGTAGGGGAGAGACCCAGTACTTC. This chain connects TRBV7-2 to TRBJ2-5, with D perhaps TRBD1 (5 bases). V gave up 0 bases and J gave up 4 bases, with 9 bases separating them. Germline V gene lookup returns CDR1 SGHTA and CDR2 FQGNSA. The CDR3 runs to 14 residues.

The chain employs TRBV5-1 and TRBJ2-1, with 7 bases identical to TRBD2. The junction had 3 bases not matched to a gene; V was cut back by 8 bases and J by 7 bases. CDR1 and CDR2 from the germline V gene are SGHRS and YFSETQ. This CDR3 comprises 11 residues. As DNA, the CDR3 is TGCGCCAGTCCCGGGGGGAATGAGCAGTTCTTC. As protein: CASPGGNEQFF.

The rearrangement links TRBV6-5 to TRBJ1-2, with D hard to call. Trimming left V 4 bases short and J 6 bases short, with 6 bases between. The CDR3 consists of 11 residues. From germline, CDR1 is MNHEY and CDR2 SVGAGI. CDR3 coding DNA: TGTGCCAGCAGTTGGAGCGATGGCTACACCTTC. Residues: CASSWSDGYTF.

This clone was picked up a small number of times. The V and J genes are TRBV9 and TRBJ2-7; 7 bases fit TRBD1. V lost 3 bases and J lost 0; bases outside the gene matches: 9. This CDR3 has 16 amino acids. Per the germline V gene, CDR1 is SGDLS and CDR2 is YYNGEE. CDR3 in amino acids: CASSAGPGTVSYEQYF. The CDR3 nucleotides read TGTGCCAGCAGCGCGGGTCCTGGGACAGTCTCCTACGAGCAGTACTTC. Complete variable domain (other parts from reference TRBV9 and TRBJ2-7): DSGVTQTPKHLITATGQRVTLRCSPRSGDLSVYWYQQSLDQGLQFLIQYYNGEERAKGNILERFSAQQFPDLHSELNLSSLELGDSALYFCASSAGPGTVSYEQYFGPGTRLTVT.

V gene TRBV7-8 combines with J gene TRBJ1-4; tentatively, D is TRBD1 (6 bases). The germline V gene encodes CDR1 SGHVS and CDR2 FQNEAQ. The CDR3 loop spans 19 amino acids. Deletions cut 1 base from V and 0 bases from J, with 18 bases between. Here the CDR3 reads CASSLGTVVGKATNEKLFF. CDR3 nucleotides: TGTGCCAGCAGCTTAGGGACAGTGGTTGGGAAAGCAACTAATGAAAAACTGTTTTTT.